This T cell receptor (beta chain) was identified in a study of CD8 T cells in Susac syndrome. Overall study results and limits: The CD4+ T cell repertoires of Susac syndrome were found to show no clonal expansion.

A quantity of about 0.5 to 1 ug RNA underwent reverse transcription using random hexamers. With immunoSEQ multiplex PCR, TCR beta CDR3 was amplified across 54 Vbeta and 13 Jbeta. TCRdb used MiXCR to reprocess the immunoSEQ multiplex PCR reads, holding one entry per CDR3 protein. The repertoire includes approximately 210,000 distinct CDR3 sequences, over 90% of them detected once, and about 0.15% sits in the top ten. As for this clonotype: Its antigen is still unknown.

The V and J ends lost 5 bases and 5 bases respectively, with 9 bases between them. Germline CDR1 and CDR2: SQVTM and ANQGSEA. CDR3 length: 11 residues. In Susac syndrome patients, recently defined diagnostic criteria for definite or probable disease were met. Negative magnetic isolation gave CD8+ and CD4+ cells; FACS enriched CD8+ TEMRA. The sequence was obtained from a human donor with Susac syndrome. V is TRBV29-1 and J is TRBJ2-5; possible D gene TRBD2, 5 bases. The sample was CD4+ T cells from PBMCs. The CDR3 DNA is TGCAGCGTTTCCTGGAGGGAGACCCAGTACTTC. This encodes CSVSWRETQYF.